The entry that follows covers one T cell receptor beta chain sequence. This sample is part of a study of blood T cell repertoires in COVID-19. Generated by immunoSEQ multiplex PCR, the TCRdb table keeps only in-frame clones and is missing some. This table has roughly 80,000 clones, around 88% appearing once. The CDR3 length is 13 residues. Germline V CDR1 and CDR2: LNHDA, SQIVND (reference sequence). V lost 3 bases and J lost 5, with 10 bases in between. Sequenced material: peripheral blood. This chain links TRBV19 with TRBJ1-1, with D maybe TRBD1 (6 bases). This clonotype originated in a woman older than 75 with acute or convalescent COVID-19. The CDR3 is CASSMGARTEAFF. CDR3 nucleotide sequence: TGTGCCAGTAGTATGGGGGCGCGGACTGAAGCTTTCTTT.